The clone carrying this T cell receptor beta chain has only one observation. Its antigen is unidentified. Clones were read by immunoSEQ multiplex PCR, and TCRdb kept only the in-frame ones, dropping some. The table lists 70,000 to 80,000 clones, roughly 90% of them singletons. Looked up from germline, CDR1 is SGHNT and CDR2 is YENEEA. This CDR3 is built from 14 residues. The V gene lost 4 bases and the J gene lost 3 bases, with 11 bases spanning the gap. The sample comes from a study of T cell responses to AZD1222 COVID-19 vaccine. Study-level findings and limits: Donor demographics were predominantly white British with a female majority; clonal diversity may be underestimated.

V is TRBV11-3 and J is TRBJ2-3; D may be TRBD1 or TRBD2 (5 bases each). The source of this sequence is an adult in good health. The sequencing here drew on peripheral blood, taken on day 0 of AZD1222 vaccination. DNA for the CDR3: TGTGCCAGCAGCTCCCTCGGGGCAACAGATACGCAGTATTTT. This encodes CASSSLGATDTQYF.